The 27 T cell receptor beta chains below all came from one sample that was sequenced in a study of early T cells in non-severe SARS-CoV-2 infection. TCRdb reprocessed the 5' RACE reads with MiXCR, giving one entry per CDR3 protein. The sample consists of approximately 98,000 distinct CDR3 sequences, about an eighth of them appearing once. Sample: whole blood. The receptors were gathered from an adult who was a healthcare worker with PCR-confirmed SARS-CoV-2 infection or an uninfected control (not recorded which).

This clonotype was counted ten times or more. The chain employs TRBV12-3 or TRBV12-4 and TRBJ1-1; D possibly corresponds to TRBD1 (5 bases). The V gene lost 3 bases and the J gene lost 5 bases, with 7 bases spanning the gap. The CDR3 is 12 residues long. Written as DNA, the CDR3 is TGTGCCAGCAGTTTCGGGGGTACTGAAGCTTTCTTT. This codes for CASSFGGTEAFF.

J is TRBJ1-5 and V is TRBV5-1; D is possibly TRBD1 (6 bases). Germline CDR1 and CDR2: SGHRS and YFSETQ. CDR3 length: 16 residues. Deletions cut 4 bases from V and 0 bases from J, with 14 bases between. This chain's CDR3 is CASSPGTPYSNQPQHF. The CDR3, as DNA: TGCGCCAGCAGCCCAGGGACACCGTATAGCAATCAGCCCCAGCATTTT.

V usage is TRBV10-3 and J usage is TRBJ2-3; D remains unclear. The germline V gene has CDR1 ENHRY and CDR2 SYGVKD. CDR3 length: 11 amino acids. V was shortened by 1 base and J by 6 bases, with 2 bases between the two germline ends. CDR3: CAISEFDTQYF. CDR3 DNA sequence: TGTGCCATCAGTGAGTTCGATACGCAGTATTTT.

This clonotype was counted only a few times. The V and J genes are TRBV27 and TRBJ1-2; TRBD1 agrees at 7 bases. The CDR3 has 13 residues. The trim removed 3 bases at V and 8 bases at J, leaving 6 bases unmatched. The V gene's germline CDR1 is MNHEY and CDR2 SMNVEV (reference sequence). The DNA for the CDR3 is TGTGCCAGCAGTTTGGCAGGGGGAAGAGGCTACACCTTC. Translated, it gives CASSLAGGRGYTF.

As for this clonotype: Germline and junction disagree at one end, which may indicate a read error. The chain combines TRBV19 with TRBJ2-7; the D gene is possibly TRBD1 (5 bases). The CDR3 sequence is 14 residues long. The germline CDR1 and CDR2 sequences are LNHDA and SQIVND (reference sequence). CDR3 coding DNA: TGTGCCAGTAGTATAAACAGGCTCTCCTACGAGCAGAACTTC. Its protein product is CASSINRLSYEQNF.

V is TRBV20-1 and J is TRBJ1-1, with 8 nucleotides matching TRBD1. V lost 3 bases and J lost 6; bases outside the gene matches: 18. CDR1 DFQATT and CDR2 SNEGSKA come from the germline V gene (reference sequence). This CDR3 is 17 amino acids long. The CDR3 nucleotides are TGCAGTGCTAGCATTCACCCCCTGGCAGGGGGCGTCGCTGAAGCTTTCTTT. This gives the protein CSASIHPLAGGVAEAFF.

V and J are TRBV7-8 and TRBJ1-4; D unresolved. Trimming removed 0 bases at V and 8 bases at J, with 7 bases between. In germline, CDR1 is SGHVS, CDR2 FQNEAQ. This CDR3 spans 13 amino acids. CDR3 DNA: TGTGCCAGCAGCTTAGCTGGGAGAGAAAAACTGTTTTTT. This codes for CASSLAGREKLFF.

The chain combines TRBV29-1 with TRBJ2-7, with 8 bases aligning to TRBD1. The CDR3 covers 11 residues. Trimming at V came to 6 bases and at J to 6 bases, leaving 4 bases not matched to a gene. The germline CDR1 and CDR2 sequences are SQVTM and ANQGSEA. The CDR3 here is CSVSGTGEQYF. CDR3 nucleotide sequence: TGCAGCGTATCCGGGACAGGCGAGCAGTACTTC.

The table lists this clonotype with many counts. The gene calls are TRBV29-1 and TRBJ2-7, with TRBD1 matching 8 bases. The CDR3 spans 13 residues. Germline CDR1 is SQVTM and CDR2 is ANQGSEA. Trimming took 4 bases from V and 3 from J; bases not matched to a gene: 5. Written as DNA, the CDR3 is TGCAGCGTTGTAAGGACAGGGATCTACGAGCAGTACTTC. It specifies CSVVRTGIYEQYF.

The chain joins TRBV4-1 to TRBJ1-1, with D hard to call. The length of the CDR3 is 13 residues. Between the trimmed V and J ends, which lost 1 base and 6 bases, there was a span of 9 bases. Germline values: CDR1 MGHRA, CDR2 YSYEKL. The CDR3 bases are TGCGCCAGCAGCCAAGCCTTTAGGGCTGAAGCTTTCTTT. This codes for CASSQAFRAEAFF.

The chain employs TRBV12-3 or TRBV12-4 and TRBJ1-4, with D unresolved. V was clipped by 6 bases and J by 7 bases, with 15 bases between them. The CDR3 extends over 14 amino acids. The CDR3 spells CASSLSGVAEKLFF. CDR3 sequence (DNA): TGTGCCAGCAGCCTAAGCGGGGTGGCTGAAAAACTGTTTTTT.

A word on this clonotype: Being one base from a much bigger clone, this may be a read error. The chain employs TRBV6-6 and TRBJ1-1; possibly TRBD1 for D (5 bases). From germline, CDR1 is MNHNY and CDR2 SVGAGI (reference sequence). This CDR3 is built from 14 residues. The CDR3 DNA follows: TGTGTCAGCAGTTACCCCATGGGGGACACTGAAGCTTTCTTT. Translation gives CVSSYPMGDTEAFF.

In its sample, this clonotype was seen a few times. The chain combines TRBV6-5 with TRBJ2-3; D might be TRBD1 (5 bases). Trimming took 7 bases from V and 4 from J, leaving 9 bases between them. Germline assignment: CDR1 MNHEY and CDR2 SVGAGI. The CDR3 is 12 residues long. The CDR3 DNA sequence: TGTGCCAGCAAGGGGATGGCAGATACGCAGTATTTT. Translation gives CASKGMADTQYF.

This clonotype was detected many times. The chain has TRBV18 and TRBJ1-4; D is unresolved. V was cut by 3 bases and J by 5 bases, with 13 bases left in between. Germline V lookup: CDR1 KGHSH, CDR2 LQKENI. The length of the CDR3 is 15 residues. For the CDR3, the DNA is TGTGCCAGCTCACCTAACCGGGATTCAAATGAAAAACTGTTTTTT. Residues: CASSPNRDSNEKLFF.

This clonotype was picked up many times. This rearrangement joins TRBV18 to TRBJ2-7; D may be TRBD2 (5 bases). Deletions cut 3 bases from V and 2 bases from J, with 26 bases between. Germline loops: CDR1 KGHSH, CDR2 LQKENI. The CDR3 sequence is 19 residues long. This CDR3 reads CASSPVEGPVAVIAYEQYF. The CDR3 region has the DNA TGTGCCAGCTCACCTGTAGAGGGCCCCGTCGCAGTAATAGCCTACGAGCAGTACTTC.

This clonotype has just a few counts. The chain joins TRBV5-1 to TRBJ2-1; unclear D gene. The CDR3 covers 12 residues. Germline V gives CDR1 SGHRS, CDR2 YFSETQ. The ends were cut back, 7 bases at V and 7 bases at J, with 12 bases in the middle. The CDR3: CASRQEWNEQFF. Here the CDR3 DNA reads TGCGCCAGCCGCCAGGAGTGGAATGAGCAGTTCTTC.

The chain couples TRBV7-6 to TRBJ2-1; TRBD2 matches 7 bases. Losses at the gene ends were 5 bases for V and 3 bases for J; bases not matched to a gene: 19. CDR1 is SGHVS, CDR2 FNYEAQ, per germline. The CDR3 covers 19 residues. Here the CDR3 DNA reads TGTGCCAGCAGCCCCTCACTAGCGCGCCCCATCCACGTCTACAATGAGCAGTTCTTC. Amino acids: CASSPSLARPIHVYNEQFF.

This clonotype was counted ten times or more. The chain links TRBV28 to TRBJ2-7; no definite D call. The CDR3 contains 19 residues. Germline V gives CDR1 MDHEN, CDR2 SYDVKM. Trimming removed 7 bases at V and 0 bases at J, with 28 bases between. The DNA of the CDR3 is TGTGCCAGCATCCCTTCACCCGGTCAAAAGGGCTCGAGCTCCTACGAGCAGTACTTC. This encodes CASIPSPGQKGSSSYEQYF. The complete variable domain, with remaining parts taken from reference TRBV28 and TRBJ2-7, reads DVKVTQSSRYLVKRTGEKVFLECVQDMDHENMFWYRQDPGLGLRLIYFSYDVKMKEKGDIPEGYSVSREKKERFSLILESASTNQTSMYLCASIPSPGQKGSSSYEQYFGPGTRLTVT.

This clonotype was detected a few times. This sequence joins TRBV9 and TRBJ2-1; D is undetermined. There are 15 residues in the CDR3. V lost 0 bases to trimming and J lost 10 bases, with 17 bases between them. Germline CDR1 SGDLS, CDR2 YYNGEE. DNA of the CDR3: TGTGCCAGCAGCGTAGATCCTCATACAAGCAAGGAGCAGTTCTTC. Amino acids: CASSVDPHTSKEQFF.

The chain recombines TRBV19 with TRBJ2-5; 9 nucleotides agree with TRBD1. The J segment lost 5 bases and the V segment lost 3 bases, leaving 10 bases of the junction unmatched. The CDR3 loop spans 16 amino acids. CDR1 is LNHDA and CDR2 is SQIVND in the germline V gene (reference sequence). As DNA, the CDR3 is TGTGCCAGTAGTATGTTCGCGGGACAGGGTTTCGAGACCCAGTACTTC. Translated: CASSMFAGQGFETQYF.

CDR3 DNA sequence: TGCGCCAGCAGCTTGCCCCGGACAGGGGAGAACGAGCAGTACTTC. Its protein product is CASSLPRTGENEQYF. The chain carries TRBV5-1 and TRBJ2-7; TRBD1 matches 9 bases. Looked up from germline, CDR1 is SGHRS and CDR2 is YFSETQ. This CDR3 has 15 residues. Trimming removed 1 base from V and 5 bases from J; junction bases left unmatched: 7.

This clonotype was recorded many times. This chain joins TRBV10-3 and TRBJ2-4, with a possible D match to TRBD2 (5 bases). Trimming stripped 0 bases from V and 0 bases from J, with 12 bases between. Germline CDR1 is ENHRY and CDR2 is SYGVKD. The CDR3 is 17 amino acids. CDR3: CAISESAAGLAKNIQYF. The CDR3 DNA reads TGTGCCATCAGTGAGTCAGCGGCAGGATTAGCCAAAAACATTCAGTACTTC.

This clonotype was counted at least ten times. The V call is TRBV20-1, the J call TRBJ1-3; D uncertain. Looked up from germline, CDR1 is DFQATT and CDR2 is SNEGSKA (reference sequence). The CDR3 is made up of 12 amino acids. Trimming stripped 4 bases from V and 4 bases from J, with 8 bases between. This chain's CDR3 is CSAKGNGNTIYF. In DNA, the CDR3 is TGCAGTGCTAAAGGGAACGGAAACACCATATATTTT.

This clonotype showed up many times. This chain links TRBV19 with TRBJ2-2; 15 bases line up with TRBD2. The CDR3 runs 19 residues. From germline, CDR1 is LNHDA and CDR2 SQIVND (reference sequence). J was trimmed by 5 bases and V by 3 bases; bases with no gene match: 10. The CDR3 loop is CASSIGLAGGPEGTGELFF. CDR3 coding DNA: TGTGCCAGTAGTATCGGACTAGCGGGAGGGCCGGAAGGAACCGGGGAGCTGTTTTTT.

Ten or more counts support this clonotype. The chain employs TRBV5-1 and TRBJ2-7; D ambiguous. V was pared by 0 bases and J by 1 base, with 8 bases between. Germline-derived CDR1 and CDR2 are SGHRS and YFSETQ. The CDR3 contains 14 residues. The CDR3 protein is CASSLVPGSYEQYF. The CDR3 DNA follows: TGCGCCAGCAGCTTGGTGCCGGGTTCCTACGAGCAGTACTTC.

The gene calls are TRBV9 and TRBJ2-5; TRBD1 is a possible D gene (5 bases). The CDR3 sequence is 14 residues long. CDR1 and CDR2 from the germline V gene are SGDLS and YYNGEE. Trimming took 0 bases from V and 5 from J, leaving 11 bases between them. In DNA, the CDR3 is TGTGCCAGCAGCGTAGAAGGCAGGGTGGAGACCCAGTACTTC. This encodes CASSVEGRVETQYF.

This clonotype was seen a handful of times. This chain joins TRBV3-1 and TRBJ2-1; D is possibly TRBD2 (6 bases). Germline CDR1 reads LGHDT; CDR2 reads YNNKEL (reference sequence). The germline V and J ends were trimmed by 4 bases and 4 bases, with 17 bases remaining between them. The CDR3 runs to 16 residues. The CDR3 here is CASSLDPGTVYNEQFF. The CDR3 DNA is TGTGCCAGCAGCCTTGATCCCGGGACTGTATACAATGAGCAGTTCTTC.